The 8 T cell receptor beta chains below come from one sample, sequenced in a study of beta chain features in type 1 diabetes (dated by TCRdb to the late 2010s). Library generation was performed with the immunoSEQ multiplex PCR assay. The High Capacity cDNA Reverse Transcription Kit was used to reverse transcribe all of the isolated RNA, meaning that expressed TCRB transcripts were what got sequenced. Entries here come from immuneACCESS through TCRdb and include only in-frame sequences with V and J called. Some clones fail to appear in such tables; in the studies checked, an unresolved V gene covers under half of the shortfall, and the cause of the remainder is unknown. The table for this sample lists just over 15,000 clones; roughly 69% of them were counted only once. The ten largest clones add up to around 2.5% of the sample. The paper's findings and limits, for the study overall: Type 1 diabetes patients showed a moderate but significant shortening of TCRB CDR3 length in all four CD4+ subsets.

Antigen specificity for these receptors is unknown. Sequenced: Tregs from blood. According to the study, the label for this sample's cell subset or site signals: regulatory CD4+ T cells. The receptors originated from a man younger than 45 with type 1 diabetes.

The V and J genes are TRBV7-9 and TRBJ2-4; D ambiguous. CDR1 is SEHNR, CDR2 FQNEAQ, per germline (reference sequence). V was trimmed by 2 bases and J by 1 base, leaving 9 bases between them. This CDR3 contains 15 residues. In DNA form, the CDR3 reads TGTGCCAGCAGCTTACCAGTCCTCGCCAAAAACATTCAGTACTTC. Its protein is CASSLPVLAKNIQYF.

This sequence joins TRBV7-6 and TRBJ2-1; D gene unclear. CDR1 and CDR2 (germline): SGHVS, FNYEAQ. The CDR3 totals 14 residues. Trimming pared 1 base from V and 7 bases from J, leaving 11 bases between. This CDR3 is CASSLESEENEQFF. The CDR3 coding sequence is TGTGCCAGCAGCTTAGAATCCGAGGAGAATGAGCAGTTCTTC.

In the case of this clone: One end of the junction fails to match germline, which may point to a read error. CDR3 region: CASSQDWTGSENTIYF. CDR3 DNA sequence: TGCGCCAGCAGCCAAGATTGGACAGGTTCTGAAAACACCATATATTTT. This rearrangement joins TRBV4-1 to TRBJ1-3, with 7 positions matching TRBD1. This CDR3 is 16 amino acids long. Germline V lookup: CDR1 MGHRA, CDR2 YSYEKL.

The V call is TRBV7-8, the J call TRBJ2-5; 7 nucleotides match TRBD1. CDR1 and CDR2 from the germline V gene are SGHVS and FQNEAQ. J was trimmed by 4 bases and V by 4 bases; bases with no gene match: 9. The CDR3 loop spans 15 amino acids. CDR3 region: CASSSSDRARETQYF. CDR3 DNA sequence: TGTGCCAGCAGCTCCTCCGACAGGGCTAGAGAGACCCAGTACTTC.

This rearrangement joins TRBV5-1 to TRBJ2-1; the D is unclear. Trimming removed 4 bases from V and 2 bases from J, with 7 bases in between. The CDR3 has 13 residues. In germline, CDR1 is SGHRS, CDR2 YFSETQ. CDR3: CASSPGPYNEQFF. The CDR3 DNA sequence: TGCGCCAGCAGCCCAGGCCCCTACAATGAGCAGTTCTTC.

In this sample, this clone turned up a few times. This CDR3 is CACQTGTGLSYEQYF. The CDR3, as DNA: TGTGCCTGCCAGACTGGGACAGGGCTCTCTTACGAGCAGTACTTC. The chain recombines TRBV30 with TRBJ2-7; 9 bases are shared with TRBD1. Germline V lookup: CDR1 GTSNPN, CDR2 SVGIG (reference sequence). After removal of 6 bases from V and 4 bases from J, the junction contained 13 bases not matched to a gene. The CDR3 sequence is 15 residues long. The whole variable domain, filled in from reference TRBV30 and TRBJ2-7, reads SQTIHQWPATLVQPVGSPLSLECTVEGTSNPNLYWYRQAAGRGLQLLFYSVGIGQISSEVPQNLSASRPQDRQFILSSKKLLLSDSGFYLCACQTGTGLSYEQYFGPGTRLTVT.

For the CDR3, the DNA is TGTGCCAGCAGCCGCCCCTGGGCGGGGGGGCGGGAGAGCTACACCTTC. It is translated as CASSRPWAGGRESYTF. The chain is built from TRBV28 and TRBJ1-2; tentative D call: TRBD1 (6 bases). The V gene's germline CDR1 is MDHEN and CDR2 SYDVKM. Trimming left V 6 bases short and J 9 bases short, with 26 bases between. The CDR3 is 16 residues long.

This clone has just a few counts. The chain carries TRBV5-1 and TRBJ1-1; D may be TRBD1 (6 bases). V was cut by 0 bases and J by 4 bases, with 16 bases left in between. Germline V CDR1 and CDR2: SGHRS, YFSETQ. The CDR3 has 16 residues. CDR3 amino acids: CASSLGYGGPSTEAFF. For the CDR3, the DNA is TGCGCCAGCAGCTTGGGGTATGGGGGCCCCTCCACTGAAGCTTTCTTT.